The 6 T cell receptor beta chains presented below share a single source sample, sequenced in a study of T cell repertoires in cytomegalovirus infection. MiXCR, applied by TCRdb to the reads, yields one record per CDR3 protein. The sample lists approximately 250,000 distinct CDR3 sequences; over 9% were seen once. Sequencing used PBMCs. These receptors all come from a human donor in good health (CMV status not recorded). Some clones in this sample may be carry-over from other donors' samples.

This clonotype was seen ten or more times. The gene calls are TRBV7-2 and TRBJ2-5, with D perhaps TRBD2 (6 bases). The CDR3 is made up of 14 amino acids. From germline, CDR1 is SGHTA and CDR2 FQGNSA. Deletions cut 7 bases from V and 5 bases from J, with 17 bases between. The CDR3 reads CASNTGTHGETQYF. The CDR3 nucleotides are TGTGCCAGCAACACCGGGACTCACGGGGAGACCCAGTACTTC.

In its sample, this clonotype was seen many times. V and J are TRBV20-1 and TRBJ2-1; tentatively, D is TRBD1 (6 bases). Germline-derived CDR1 and CDR2 are DFQATT and SNEGSKA (reference sequence). Trimming cost V 6 bases and J 4 bases, with 16 bases left between them. The CDR3 covers 14 residues. CDR3 amino acids: CSAPDRTPYNEQFF. The DNA of the CDR3 is TGCAGTGCCCCAGACAGGACCCCTTACAATGAGCAGTTCTTC.

In its sample, this clonotype was seen many times. The V gene is TRBV28, the J gene TRBJ1-5; weak D call: TRBD1 (6 bases). V was cut by 4 bases and J by 3 bases, with 13 bases left in between. This CDR3 is built from 15 residues. The germline V gene has CDR1 MDHEN and CDR2 SYDVKM. The CDR3 protein is CASSSRGGYNQPQHF. The CDR3 DNA sequence: TGTGCCAGCAGTTCTAGGGGGGGGTACAATCAGCCCCAGCATTTT.

This clonotype has just a few counts. The gene calls are TRBV2 and TRBJ1-2; a possible D gene is TRBD1 (6 bases). Trimming shortened V by 10 bases and J by 7 bases, and 16 bases separated the two germline ends. Germline assignment: CDR1 SNHLY and CDR2 FYNNEI. The CDR3 has 12 residues. CDR3 loop: CAILTGPGGYTF. The DNA of the CDR3 is TGTGCCATCCTGACAGGCCCCGGTGGCTACACCTTC. Drawing the rest from reference TRBV2 and TRBJ1-2, the complete variable domain is EPEVTQTPSHQVTQMGQEVILRCVPISNHLYFYWYRQILGQKVEFLVSFYNNEISEKSEIFDDQFSVERPDGSNFTLKIRSTKLEDSAMYFCAILTGPGGYTFGSGTRLTVV.

At least ten counts were recorded for this clonotype. This chain links TRBV11-2 with TRBJ2-7, with 7 nucleotides matching TRBD1. The CDR3 totals 15 residues. Germline V gene sequence: CDR1 SGHAT, CDR2 FQNNGV. V was clipped by 7 bases and J by 0 bases; unmatched bases: 9. The chain's CDR3 is CASTQAAGGSYEQYF. In nucleotides, the CDR3 is TGTGCCAGCACCCAGGCGGCAGGGGGCTCCTACGAGCAGTACTTC. Looking up the rest from reference TRBV11-2 and TRBJ2-7 gives the full variable domain: EAGVAQSPRYKIIEKRQSVAFWCNPISGHATLYWYQQILGQGPKLLIQFQNNGVVDDSQLPKDRFSAERLKGVDSTLKIQPAKLEDSAVYLCASTQAAGGSYEQYFGPGTRLTVT.

This clonotype came up many times. V and J are TRBV7-2 and TRBJ2-7, with 9 positions matching TRBD1. The CDR3 covers 15 residues. The J segment lost 4 bases and the V segment lost 0 bases, leaving 4 bases of the junction unmatched. CDR1 is SGHTA and CDR2 is FQGNSA in the germline V gene. The CDR3 coding sequence is TGTGCCAGCAGCTTAGCGCCGGGACAGGGTTACGAGCAGTACTTC. Translating it yields CASSLAPGQGYEQYF.